Following are 24 T cell receptor beta chains from one sample sequenced in a study of blood T cell repertoires in COVID-19. Only in-frame clones appear in the TCRdb table, and some are missing; sequencing was by immunoSEQ multiplex PCR. The data contain 250,000 to 300,000 clones, 87% of them singletons. The sequencing sample was made of peripheral blood. All receptors derive from a woman between 50 and 59 years old who had recovered from COVID-19.

The J gene is TRBJ2-7, the V gene TRBV24-1, with 8 bases lining up with TRBD1. The V and J ends lost 3 bases and 6 bases, in that order; junction bases with no gene match: 3. The CDR3 is 13 amino acids. Germline-derived CDR1 and CDR2 are KGHDR and SFDVKD. CDR3 DNA sequence: TGTGCCACCAGTGATGAGGACAGGGCCGAGCAGTACTTC. Protein sequence: CATSDEDRAEQYF.

The chain carries TRBV27 and TRBJ1-6; TRBD1 might be the D (6 bases). The germline V and J ends were trimmed by 6 bases and 9 bases, with 21 bases remaining between them. The CDR3 extends over 16 amino acids. The germline V gene has CDR1 MNHEY and CDR2 SMNVEV (reference sequence). For the CDR3, the DNA is TGTGCCAGCAGGCCCTTTGGGGGCGGTTTCGGTTCACCCCTCCACTTT. Translated: CASRPFGGGFGSPLHF.

The V and J genes are TRBV5-1 and TRBJ2-3, with no clear D. Germline loops: CDR1 SGHRS, CDR2 YFSETQ. The CDR3 has 13 amino acids. Trimming pared 1 base from V and 1 base from J, leaving 4 bases between. The CDR3 DNA is TGCGCCAGCAGCTTGCCAGGCACAGATACGCAGTATTTT. Encoded protein: CASSLPGTDTQYF.

The gene calls are TRBV11-3 and TRBJ2-6, with D unresolved. V shed 8 bases and J shed 2 bases, with 13 bases lying between them. Germline V gene data show CDR1 as SGHNT and CDR2 as YENEEA. The CDR3 is 15 residues long. The CDR3 region is CASGRLLAGANVLTF. The CDR3 DNA reads as TGTGCCAGCGGCCGCCTCTTGGCTGGGGCCAACGTCCTGACTTTC.

The chain combines TRBV2 with TRBJ2-5; 8 bases align to TRBD2. Germline trimming cut 8 bases from V and 5 bases from J; bases unmatched to any gene: 7. Germline values: CDR1 SNHLY, CDR2 FYNNEI. This CDR3 comprises 13 residues. CDR3 residues: CASRGGAGETQYF. The CDR3 DNA is TGTGCCAGCCGGGGGGGGGCTGGCGAGACCCAGTACTTC.

This CDR3 is CASSPGLAGRRETQYF. DNA for the CDR3: TGCGCCAGCAGCCCCGGACTAGCGGGGAGGAGGGAGACCCAGTACTTC. The chain links TRBV5-1 to TRBJ2-5, with 12 nucleotides matching TRBD2. The junction had 9 bases not matched to a gene; V was cut back by 4 bases and J by 5 bases. This CDR3 contains 16 residues. Germline CDR1 reads SGHRS; CDR2 reads YFSETQ.

The J gene is TRBJ2-7, the V gene TRBV28; TRBD2 matches 11 bases. Trimming took 5 bases from V and 3 from J; bases not matched to a gene: 6. In germline, CDR1 is MDHEN, CDR2 SYDVKM. This CDR3 is built from 15 residues. The CDR3 region has the DNA TGTGCCAGCAGTCTGCTAGCGGGGGGCGGCTACGAGCAGTACTTC. This sequence encodes CASSLLAGGGYEQYF.

On this clone: Distinct nucleotide sequences in the sample also encode this CDR3. The chain links TRBV15 to TRBJ1-3; tentative D call: TRBD1 (5 bases). This CDR3 has 16 residues. V was cut by 1 base and J by 0 bases, with 10 bases left in between. The germline V gene has CDR1 LNHNV and CDR2 YYDKDF (reference sequence). The CDR3, as DNA: TGTGCCACCAGCAGAGGGGGGGGATCCTCTGGAAACACCATATATTTT. It encodes CATSRGGGSSGNTIYF.

The CDR3 DNA sequence: TGTGCCAGCAGGGTTGACAGGTTCTCCTTTTATGGCTACACCTTC. Amino acids: CASRVDRFSFYGYTF. This chain uses TRBV6-5 with TRBJ1-2; D possibly corresponds to TRBD1 (6 bases). The ends were cut back, 6 bases at V and 5 bases at J, with 19 bases in the middle. CDR1 and CDR2 from the germline V gene are MNHEY and SVGAGI. There are 15 residues in the CDR3.

The gene calls are TRBV28 and TRBJ1-5, with TRBD1 as a possible D gene (6 bases). The CDR3 length is 16 residues. Germline V gene data show CDR1 as MDHEN and CDR2 as SYDVKM. Deletions cut 4 bases from V and 0 bases from J, with 13 bases between. Written as DNA, the CDR3 is TGTGCCAGCAGTTCAGGGGCCCTTTATAGCAATCAGCCCCAGCATTTT. The encoded protein is CASSSGALYSNQPQHF.

The V gene is TRBV19, the J gene TRBJ2-5, with 8 bases identical to TRBD1. Trimming cost V 3 bases and J 4 bases; bases outside gene matches: 1. Germline CDR1 reads LNHDA; CDR2 reads SQIVND (reference sequence). This CDR3 has 13 residues. The CDR3 sequence: CASSMGQVETQYF. Here the CDR3 DNA reads TGTGCCAGTAGTATGGGACAGGTAGAGACCCAGTACTTC.

This sequence joins TRBV28 and TRBJ2-2; the match to TRBD1 covers 9 bases. Germline values: CDR1 MDHEN, CDR2 SYDVKM. The ends lost 6 bases at V and 7 bases at J; junction bases unmatched: 9. The CDR3 covers 15 residues. The CDR3 here is CASSFGDRDGGELFF. CDR3 DNA: TGTGCCAGCAGCTTCGGGGACAGGGATGGCGGGGAGCTGTTTTTT.

This chain links TRBV7-3 with TRBJ1-1; D ambiguous. Germline V gene data show CDR1 as SGHTA and CDR2 as FQGTGA. CDR3 size: 13 residues. The V and J ends lost 5 bases and 5 bases respectively, with 12 bases between them. The CDR3 here is CASSAPGRTEAFF. Written as DNA, the CDR3 is TGTGCCAGCAGCGCCCCGGGTAGGACTGAAGCTTTCTTT.

This chain links TRBV7-9 with TRBJ2-1; D gene unclear. CDR1 is SEHNR and CDR2 is FQNEAQ in the germline V gene (reference sequence). This CDR3 spans 13 amino acids. V was clipped by 1 base and J by 6 bases, with 7 bases between them. The CDR3 nucleotides are TGTGCCAGCAGCTTAGAGGAGATCAATGAGCAGTTCTTC. As protein: CASSLEEINEQFF. Using reference TRBV7-9 and TRBJ2-1 for the parts outside the CDR3, the full variable domain is DTGVSQNPRHKITKRGQNVTFRCDPISEHNRLYWYRQTLGQGPEFLTYFQNEAQLEKSRLLSDRFSAERPKGSFSTLEIQRTEQGDSAMYLCASSLEEINEQFFGPGTRLTVL.

The count of this clone is one. The chain uses TRBV4-3 and TRBJ1-5, with 9 bases that match TRBD1. The CDR3 has 16 amino acids. Trimming took 0 bases from V and 6 from J; bases not matched to a gene: 6. CDR1 and CDR2 from the germline V gene are LGHNA and YSLEER. The CDR3 here is CASSQDLDRGFQPQHF. The CDR3 DNA reads TGCGCCAGCAGCCAAGATTTGGACAGGGGTTTTCAGCCCCAGCATTTT.

The V gene is TRBV5-1, the J gene TRBJ2-7; 9 bases fit TRBD2. Germline CDR1 reads SGHRS; CDR2 reads YFSETQ. With 1 base clipped from V and 3 bases from J, the junction kept 5 bases outside the gene matches. The CDR3 is 15 amino acids. This CDR3 reads CASSLWSGGSYEQYF. Here the CDR3 DNA reads TGCGCCAGCAGCTTGTGGAGCGGGGGGAGCTACGAGCAGTACTTC.

The chain is built from TRBV5-5 and TRBJ2-7; possible D gene TRBD2, 6 bases. The V gene's germline CDR1 is SGHKS and CDR2 YYEKEE (reference sequence). Trimming stripped 1 base from V and 3 bases from J, with 14 bases between. The CDR3 runs to 15 residues. For the CDR3, the DNA is TGTGCCAGCAGCTTGTCCGGGACCGGGGGCTACGAGCAGTACTTC. Protein product: CASSLSGTGGYEQYF.

V usage is TRBV2 and J usage is TRBJ1-2, with 8 bases identical to TRBD1. Germline CDR1 is SNHLY and CDR2 is FYNNEI. The CDR3 spans 13 residues. V shed 6 bases, J shed 7 bases, and the junction held 7 bases outside the gene matches. Here the CDR3 reads CASRPQGASGYTF. DNA for the CDR3: TGTGCCAGCAGGCCTCAGGGGGCGTCTGGCTACACCTTC.

This clone appeared a few times. V usage is TRBV2 and J usage is TRBJ1-6; D call uncertain. The CDR3 sequence is 12 residues long. Trimming cost V 7 bases and J 9 bases, with 10 bases left between them. Germline V CDR1 and CDR2: SNHLY, FYNNEI. The CDR3 protein is CASKEGFSPLHF. The DNA for the CDR3 is TGTGCCAGCAAGGAGGGTTTTTCACCCCTCCACTTT.

The genes are TRBV10-3 and TRBJ1-5, with D perhaps TRBD1 (5 bases). The CDR3 length is 15 residues. CDR1 is ENHRY and CDR2 is SYGVKD in the germline V gene. Trimming removed 8 bases from V and 3 bases from J, with 17 bases in between. CDR3 sequence: CAISPGGGINQPQHF. CDR3 DNA: TGTGCCATCTCCCCGGGGGGGGGAATCAATCAGCCCCAGCATTTT.

The chain employs TRBV18 and TRBJ2-1; the match to TRBD2 covers 14 bases. Germline trimming cut 5 bases from V and 7 bases from J; bases unmatched to any gene: 4. CDR1 is KGHSH, CDR2 LQKENI, per germline. The CDR3 loop spans 15 amino acids. In DNA form, the CDR3 reads TGTGCCAGCTCATCCGGACTAGCGGGGGGTAATGAGCAGTTCTTC. Translating gives CASSSGLAGGNEQFF.

The chain joins TRBV18 to TRBJ2-1; TRBD2 matches 9 bases. The CDR3 runs to 18 residues. CDR1 and CDR2 (germline): KGHSH, LQKENI. V was pared by 6 bases and J by 9 bases, with 21 bases of the junction left unmatched. The DNA for the CDR3 is TGTGCCAGCTCCCGTATAGACATGCGGGGGGGGGCAGCTAGTGAGCAGTTCTTC. The encoded protein is CASSRIDMRGGAASEQFF.

The chain combines TRBV28 with TRBJ2-5; TRBD1 is a possible D gene (6 bases). V lost 6 bases and J 5 bases, leaving 22 bases between the germline ends. CDR3 length: 16 residues. Germline V gives CDR1 MDHEN, CDR2 SYDVKM. CDR3 residues: CASSHSDSRRRETQYF. The DNA for the CDR3 is TGTGCCAGCAGCCACTCGGACAGTCGGAGGAGGGAGACCCAGTACTTC.

This chain connects TRBV30 to TRBJ2-2; 7 bases are a match to TRBD2. The CDR3 extends over 16 amino acids. With V trimmed by 0 bases and J by 4 bases, 8 bases remained unmatched. Germline CDR1 GTSNPN, CDR2 SVGIG (reference sequence). Written as DNA, the CDR3 is TGTGCCTGGAGTGTACCCCGCGGGGGTTTCACCGGGGAGCTGTTTTTT. Protein sequence: CAWSVPRGGFTGELFF.